This passage covers 20 T cell receptor beta chains from one sample sequenced in a study. TCRdb re-called the 5' RACE reads through MiXCR, storing one row per CDR3 protein. The sample has roughly 50,000 distinct CDR3 sequences, roughly 17% seen once. Sequencing was carried out using naive CD4+ T cells sorted from blood. Subset described: naive CD4+ T cells, CD4+CD45RA+CD25-. These receptors were collected from a female donor with breast cancer.

This clonotype was counted at least ten times. The CDR3 loop is CSAHRDGYNEQFF. In DNA form, the CDR3 reads TGCAGTGCTCACCGGGACGGTTACAATGAGCAGTTCTTC. This chain joins TRBV20-1 and TRBJ2-1; the D gene could be TRBD1 or TRBD2 (5 bases each). The germline V gene has CDR1 DFQATT and CDR2 SNEGSKA (reference sequence). There are 13 residues in the CDR3. V shed 5 bases and J shed 4 bases, with 12 bases lying between them.

This clonotype occurred a few times. The chain is built from TRBV5-1 and TRBJ2-5, with D uncertain. The CDR3 is 15 amino acids. Germline V gives CDR1 SGHRS, CDR2 YFSETQ. V was clipped by 1 base and J by 3 bases, with 13 bases between them. This CDR3 is CASSLLSRKEETQYF. The CDR3 DNA follows: TGCGCCAGCAGCTTGTTGTCTAGGAAGGAAGAGACCCAGTACTTC.

The genes are TRBV2 and TRBJ2-4; 11 nucleotides line up with TRBD2. Per the germline V gene, CDR1 is SNHLY and CDR2 is FYNNEI. V lost 6 bases and J lost 9; bases outside the gene matches: 10. CDR3 length: 15 residues. CDR3 nucleotides: TGTGCCAGCAGAGGACTAGCGGGTCAAGGGGGCATTCAGTACTTC. Residues: CASRGLAGQGGIQYF.

The rearrangement uses TRBV3-1 and TRBJ1-5; no clear D gene. The length of the CDR3 is 12 residues. V was pared by 1 base and J by 4 bases, with 2 bases between. In germline, CDR1 is LGHDT, CDR2 YNNKEL (reference sequence). As DNA, the CDR3 is TGTGCCAGCAGCCAAGGTAATCAGCCCCAGCATTTT. This codes for CASSQGNQPQHF. Full variable domain (rest looked up from reference TRBV3-1 and TRBJ1-5): DTAVSQTPKYLVTQMGNDKSIKCEQNLGHDTMYWYKQDSKKFLKIMFSYNNKELIINETVPNRFSPKSPDKAHLNLHINSLELGDSAVYFCASSQGNQPQHFGDGTRLSIL.

The chain employs TRBV20-1 and TRBJ1-1; weak D call: TRBD1 (6 bases). Germline V lookup: CDR1 DFQATT, CDR2 SNEGSKA (reference sequence). The CDR3 is made up of 13 amino acids. Trimming removed 5 bases from V and 6 bases from J, with 16 bases in between. The CDR3 DNA sequence: TGCAGTGCTTTGAGGCAGGGGCCTGCTGAAGCTTTCTTT. Translated: CSALRQGPAEAFF.

The chain uses TRBV7-2 and TRBJ2-1; 8 nucleotides agree with TRBD1. The V segment lost 6 bases and the J segment 3 bases; nucleotides outside the gene matches: 4. The CDR3 length is 14 residues. Germline CDR1 and CDR2: SGHTA and FQGNSA. The CDR3 loop is CASRPGTGYNEQFF. Here the CDR3 DNA reads TGTGCCAGCAGACCCGGGACAGGCTACAATGAGCAGTTCTTC.

The CDR3, as DNA: TGTGCCAGCAGTTTCGATGAAACAGGGTACAATGAGCAGTTCTTC. It encodes CASSFDETGYNEQFF. The chain is built from TRBV12-3 or TRBV12-4 and TRBJ2-1; D perhaps matches TRBD1 (6 bases). Trimming took off 3 bases at V and 4 bases at J, with 13 bases between the two ends. CDR3 size: 15 residues.

This clonotype occurred a few times. This chain uses TRBV6-5 with TRBJ1-5; D not resolved. The CDR3 is 14 amino acids. V was pared by 2 bases and J by 3 bases, with 8 bases between. Germline lookup yields CDR1 MNHEY and CDR2 SVGAGI. The CDR3 sequence: CASSYGITNQPQHF. CDR3 coding DNA: TGTGCCAGCAGTTACGGGATTACCAATCAGCCCCAGCATTTT.

The chain carries TRBV29-1 and TRBJ1-3; D unresolved. V dropped 0 bases and J dropped 4 bases, with 7 bases sitting between them. The CDR3 has 13 residues. The germline V gene has CDR1 SQVTM and CDR2 ANQGSEA. The CDR3 loop reads CSVEDPGGNTIYF. The CDR3 coding sequence is TGCAGCGTTGAAGATCCAGGAGGAAACACCATATATTTT.

This sequence joins TRBV5-1 and TRBJ2-7, with 7 positions matching TRBD2. Germline CDR1 SGHRS, CDR2 YFSETQ. This CDR3 is 15 amino acids long. V lost 3 bases to trimming and J lost 3 bases; unmatched junction nucleotides: 9. The CDR3 DNA reads as TGCGCCAGCAGCTCCGGGGGAGGGGAGAACTACGAGCAGTACTTC. Translating gives CASSSGGGENYEQYF.

The chain recombines TRBV5-1 with TRBJ1-1; 7 bases line up with TRBD1. Germline V gene lookup returns CDR1 SGHRS and CDR2 YFSETQ. Trimming cost V 0 bases and J 5 bases; bases outside gene matches: 4. CDR3 size: 14 residues. Here the CDR3 DNA reads TGCGCCAGCAGCTTGGCCAGGGGGGGGACTGAAGCTTTCTTT. It translates to CASSLARGGTEAFF.

This clonotype was seen more than once but under ten times. This chain connects TRBV20-1 to TRBJ2-3; TRBD2 agrees at 11 bases. Germline values: CDR1 DFQATT, CDR2 SNEGSKA (reference sequence). The CDR3 extends over 17 amino acids. The J segment lost 4 bases and the V segment lost 0 bases, leaving 9 bases of the junction unmatched. The CDR3 here is CSARDLSGRAPPDTQYF. In nucleotides, the CDR3 is TGCAGTGCTAGAGATCTTAGCGGGAGGGCCCCCCCAGATACGCAGTATTTT.

The chain carries TRBV5-1 and TRBJ2-7; D tentatively reads TRBD1 or TRBD2 (5 bases each). The germline V gene encodes CDR1 SGHRS and CDR2 YFSETQ. The CDR3 covers 15 residues. The V end lost 5 bases, the J end lost 1 base, and 16 bases lay between the germline ends. The CDR3 here is CASRSSGTKSYEQYF. CDR3 DNA sequence: TGCGCCAGCAGATCGTCCGGGACGAAATCCTACGAGCAGTACTTC. The complete variable domain, with remaining parts taken from reference TRBV5-1 and TRBJ2-7, reads KAGVTQTPRYLIKTRGQQVTLSCSPISGHRSVSWYQQTPGQGLQFLFEYFSETQRNKGNFPGRFSGRQFSNSRSEMNVSTLELGDSALYLCASRSSGTKSYEQYFGPGTRLTVT.

This clonotype was counted only a few times. The chain recombines TRBV28 with TRBJ2-5; TRBD2 matches 13 bases. The germline CDR1 and CDR2 sequences are MDHEN and SYDVKM. There are 15 residues in the CDR3. Losses at the gene ends were 5 bases for V and 5 bases for J; bases not matched to a gene: 5. The CDR3 loop reads CASSPGTSGTETQYF. Written as DNA, the CDR3 is TGTGCCAGCAGTCCAGGGACTAGCGGGACGGAGACCCAGTACTTC. Variable domain in full (rest from reference TRBV28 and TRBJ2-5): DVKVTQSSRYLVKRTGEKVFLECVQDMDHENMFWYRQDPGLGLRLIYFSYDVKMKEKGDIPEGYSVSREKKERFSLILESASTNQTSMYLCASSPGTSGTETQYFGPGTRLLVL.

Notes on this clonotype: Since a much larger clone is just one base distant, this may be a read error. This sequence joins TRBV20-1 and TRBJ2-1; the D gene is possibly TRBD2 (6 bases). The CDR3 is made up of 12 amino acids. Per germline, CDR1 DFQATT and CDR2 SNEGSKA (reference sequence). V was cut by 6 bases and J by 6 bases, with 12 bases left in between. The CDR3 loop is CSARGGSNEQFF. For the CDR3, the DNA is TGCAGTGCGAGGGGAGGCAGCAATGAGCAGTTCTTC.

The sample holds a few counts of this clonotype. CDR3: CASSNRDRQETQYF. The CDR3 bases are TGTGCCAGCAGTAACCGGGACAGACAAGAGACCCAGTACTTC. The chain has TRBV12-3 or TRBV12-4 and TRBJ2-5, with 7 nucleotides matching TRBD1. The CDR3 has 14 amino acids. The ends lost 5 bases at V and 2 bases at J; junction bases unmatched: 5.

With regard to this clonotype: A read error may explain this, as a much larger clone is one base away. The genes are TRBV5-1 and TRBJ2-3, with a tentative D call TRBD2 (5 bases). The CDR3 is 15 amino acids. Trimming left V 0 bases short and J 6 bases short, with 14 bases between. The germline V gene has CDR1 SGHRS and CDR2 YFSETQ. The CDR3 sequence: CASSLARGEADTQYF. The CDR3 nucleotides are TGCGCCAGCAGCTTGGCTCGGGGTGAGGCGGATACGCAGTATTTT.

This clonotype was found many times. V usage is TRBV5-7 and J usage is TRBJ1-4, with 12 bases fitting TRBD1. TRBV5-7 is marked as an open reading frame, function uncertain. The CDR3 consists of 15 residues. After removal of 2 bases from V and 8 bases from J, the junction contained 4 bases not matched to a gene. CDR3 nucleotides: TGTGCCAGCAGCTTTGTCGGGACAGGGGGCGAAAAACTGTTTTTT. Protein sequence: CASSFVGTGGEKLFF.

The V gene is TRBV14, the J gene TRBJ2-4, with D uncertain. The CDR3 contains 13 residues. Germline V lookup: CDR1 SGHDN, CDR2 FVKESK. V dropped 1 base and J dropped 8 bases, with 9 bases sitting between them. CDR3 sequence: CASSQAGLDIQYF. CDR3 sequence (DNA): TGTGCCAGCAGCCAAGCCGGGTTAGACATTCAGTACTTC.

This clonotype was picked up many times. J is TRBJ2-3 and V is TRBV5-6; D remains ambiguous. V lost 4 bases and J 4 bases, leaving 4 bases between the germline ends. CDR1 is SGHDT and CDR2 is YYEEEE in the germline V gene. The CDR3 runs to 11 residues. CDR3 loop: CASSHADTQYF. CDR3 in DNA: TGTGCCAGCAGCCACGCAGATACGCAGTATTTT.